This TCR beta chain was recovered during a study of blood T cell repertoires in COVID-19. Overall study context: Samples representing acute and convalescent COVID-19 were sourced from the United States, Italy and Spain. In each case, the material was cDNA or gDNA derived from T cells, B-cell-depleted T cells, or PBMCs.

There are 15 residues in the CDR3. In germline, CDR1 is KGHSH, CDR2 LQKENI. V lost 1 base, J lost 8 bases, and 14 bases lay in between. Per the authors' pipeline: Reference gene primer amplification gave estimated nucleated cell counts. The assay was immunoSEQ multiplex PCR, and TCRdb's table has in-frame clones only and misses some. The DNA was the basis for D and trimming; V, J and clone size are from that table. The sample consists of roughly 70,000 clones, around 90% of them appearing once. This receptor was obtained from a woman aged 80 or over with active COVID-19. Specimen: peripheral blood. This chain joins TRBV18 and TRBJ2-2, with D tentatively TRBD1 (6 bases). The chain's CDR3 is CASSPLEGGAGELFF. In DNA form, the CDR3 reads TGTGCCAGCTCACCACTTGAAGGGGGAGCTGGGGAGCTGTTTTTT.